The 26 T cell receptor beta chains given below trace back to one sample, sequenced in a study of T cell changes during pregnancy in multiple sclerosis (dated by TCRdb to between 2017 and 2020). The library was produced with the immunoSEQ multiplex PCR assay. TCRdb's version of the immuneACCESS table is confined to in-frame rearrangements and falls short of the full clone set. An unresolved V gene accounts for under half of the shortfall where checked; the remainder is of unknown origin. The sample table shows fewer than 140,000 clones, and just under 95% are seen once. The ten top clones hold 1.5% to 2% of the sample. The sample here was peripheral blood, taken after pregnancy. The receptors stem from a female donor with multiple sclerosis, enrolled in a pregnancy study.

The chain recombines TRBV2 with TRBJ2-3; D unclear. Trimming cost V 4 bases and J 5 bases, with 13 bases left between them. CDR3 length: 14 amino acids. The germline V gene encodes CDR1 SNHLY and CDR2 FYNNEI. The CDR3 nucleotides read TGTGCCAGCAGTGTTTTCAGGTCGGAAGATACGCAGTATTTT. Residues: CASSVFRSEDTQYF.

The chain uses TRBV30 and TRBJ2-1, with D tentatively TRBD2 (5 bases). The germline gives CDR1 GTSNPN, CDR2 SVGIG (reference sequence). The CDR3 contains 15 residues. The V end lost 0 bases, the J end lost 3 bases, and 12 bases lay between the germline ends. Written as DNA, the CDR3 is TGTGCCTGGAGTGTATCGAGCGGACGCTACAATGAGCAGTTCTTC. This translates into CAWSVSSGRYNEQFF.

CDR3 in amino acids: CASSLGGLALNEQFF. In DNA, the CDR3 is TGTGCCAGCAGCTTGGGGGGACTAGCTCTCAATGAGCAGTTCTTC. This sequence joins TRBV5-4 and TRBJ2-1; 9 nucleotides match TRBD2. The J segment lost 6 bases and the V segment lost 0 bases, leaving 4 bases of the junction unmatched. Germline CDR1 SGHNT, CDR2 YYREEE (reference sequence). There are 15 residues in the CDR3.

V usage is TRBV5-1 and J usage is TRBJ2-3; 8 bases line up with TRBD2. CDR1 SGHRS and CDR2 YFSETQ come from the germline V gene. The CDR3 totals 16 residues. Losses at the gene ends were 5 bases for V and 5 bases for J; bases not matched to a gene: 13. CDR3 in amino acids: CASRPGPGRAEDTQYF. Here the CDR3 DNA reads TGCGCCAGCAGGCCGGGCCCCGGGAGGGCCGAAGATACGCAGTATTTT.

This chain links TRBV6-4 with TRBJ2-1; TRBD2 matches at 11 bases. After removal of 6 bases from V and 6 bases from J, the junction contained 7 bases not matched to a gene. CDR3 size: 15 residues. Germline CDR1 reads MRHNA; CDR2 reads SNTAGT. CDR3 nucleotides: TGTGCCAGCAGCTTCACTAGCGGGGGTGTCAATGAGCAGTTCTTC. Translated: CASSFTSGGVNEQFF.

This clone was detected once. The CDR3, as DNA: TGCGCCAGCACCATTACAGCCGCCTCTGGGGCCAACGTCCTGACTTTC. As protein: CASTITAASGANVLTF. J is TRBJ2-6 and V is TRBV5-1; the D is unclear. V dropped 6 bases and J dropped 0 bases, with 13 bases sitting between them. The CDR3 covers 16 residues. Germline assignment: CDR1 SGHRS and CDR2 YFSETQ.

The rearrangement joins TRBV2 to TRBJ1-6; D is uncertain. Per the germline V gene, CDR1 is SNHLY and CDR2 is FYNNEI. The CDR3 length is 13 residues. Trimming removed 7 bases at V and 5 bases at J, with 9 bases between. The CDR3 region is CASTQEDNSPLHF. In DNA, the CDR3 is TGTGCCAGCACTCAGGAGGATAATTCACCCCTCCACTTT. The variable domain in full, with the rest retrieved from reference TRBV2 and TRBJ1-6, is EPEVTQTPSHQVTQMGQEVILRCVPISNHLYFYWYRQILGQKVEFLVSFYNNEISEKSEIFDDQFSVERPDGSNFTLKIRSTKLEDSAMYFCASTQEDNSPLHFGNGTRLTVT.

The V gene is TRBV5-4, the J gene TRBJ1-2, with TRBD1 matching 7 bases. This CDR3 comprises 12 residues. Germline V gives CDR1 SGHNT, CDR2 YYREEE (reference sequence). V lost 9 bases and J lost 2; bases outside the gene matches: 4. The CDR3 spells CATGTVNYGYTF. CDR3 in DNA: TGTGCCACCGGGACAGTCAACTATGGCTACACCTTC.

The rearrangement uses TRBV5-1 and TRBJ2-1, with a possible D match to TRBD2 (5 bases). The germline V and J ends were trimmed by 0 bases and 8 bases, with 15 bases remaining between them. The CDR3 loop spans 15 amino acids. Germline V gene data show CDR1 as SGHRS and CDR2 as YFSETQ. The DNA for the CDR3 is TGCGCCAGCAGCTTGGATTGGCGGGTTGGTCATGAGCAGTTCTTC. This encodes CASSLDWRVGHEQFF.

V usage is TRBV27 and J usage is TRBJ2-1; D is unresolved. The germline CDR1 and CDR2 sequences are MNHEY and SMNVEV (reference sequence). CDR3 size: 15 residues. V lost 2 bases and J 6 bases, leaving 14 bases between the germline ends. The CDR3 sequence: CASSLPGPSSNEQFF. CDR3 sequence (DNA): TGTGCCAGCAGTTTACCGGGTCCCAGTTCCAATGAGCAGTTCTTC.

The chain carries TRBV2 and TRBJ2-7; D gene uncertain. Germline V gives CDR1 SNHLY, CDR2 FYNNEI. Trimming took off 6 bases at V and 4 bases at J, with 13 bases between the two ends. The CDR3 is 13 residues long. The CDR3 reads CASRPEVLYEQYF. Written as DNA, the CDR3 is TGTGCCAGCAGGCCAGAGGTATTGTACGAGCAGTACTTC.

The CDR3 loop is CASSPLAGTEETQYF. Here the CDR3 DNA reads TGTGCCAGCAGCCCCTTAGCGGGAACTGAGGAGACCCAGTACTTC. The chain couples TRBV5-5 to TRBJ2-5; 8 bases are a match to TRBD2. V trimming: 4 bases; J trimming: 5 bases; junction bases outside the gene matches: 10. From germline, CDR1 is SGHKS and CDR2 YYEKEE (reference sequence). The CDR3 runs to 15 residues.

The CDR3 sequence is CASSSGDSSGNTIYF. CDR3 bases: TGTGCCAGCAGCTCGGGGGACAGCTCTGGAAACACCATATATTTT. The genes are TRBV5-8 and TRBJ1-3, with 7 bases identical to TRBD1. The germline CDR1 and CDR2 sequences are SGHTS and YDEGEE. The CDR3 extends over 15 amino acids. V shed 3 bases and J 0 bases; nucleotides not matched to a gene: 3.

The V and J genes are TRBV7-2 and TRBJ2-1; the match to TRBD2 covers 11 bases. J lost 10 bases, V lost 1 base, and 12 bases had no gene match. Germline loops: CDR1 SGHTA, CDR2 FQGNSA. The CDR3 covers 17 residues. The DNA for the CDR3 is TGTGCCAGCAGCTTAGGTAGCGGGAGGGCCGGCTTAGGGGAGCAGTTCTTC. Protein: CASSLGSGRAGLGEQFF.

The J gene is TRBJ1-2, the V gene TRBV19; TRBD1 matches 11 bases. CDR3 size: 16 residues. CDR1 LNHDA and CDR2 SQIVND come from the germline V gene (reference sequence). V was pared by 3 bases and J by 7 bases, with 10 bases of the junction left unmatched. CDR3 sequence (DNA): TGTGCCAGTAGTATTGGTTCGGACAGGGGGCAAGGTGGCTACACCTTC. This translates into CASSIGSDRGQGGYTF.

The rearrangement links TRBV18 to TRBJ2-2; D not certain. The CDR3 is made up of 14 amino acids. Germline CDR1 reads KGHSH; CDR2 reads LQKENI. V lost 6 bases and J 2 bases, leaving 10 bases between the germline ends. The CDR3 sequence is CASSYQTNTGELFF. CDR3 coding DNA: TGTGCCAGCTCGTACCAGACTAACACCGGGGAGCTGTTTTTT. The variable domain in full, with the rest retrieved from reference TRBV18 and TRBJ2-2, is NAGVMQNPRHLVRRRGQEARLRCSPMKGHSHVYWYRQLPEEGLKFMVYLQKENIIDESGMPKERFSAEFPKEGPSILRIQQVVRGDSAAYFCASSYQTNTGELFFGEGSRLTVL.

DNA of the CDR3: TGTGCCAGCAACCACATAACTAATGAAAAACTGTTTTTT. Its translation is CASNHITNEKLFF. The gene calls are TRBV6-1 and TRBJ1-4, with D unclear. This CDR3 has 13 residues. From germline, CDR1 is MNHNS and CDR2 SASEGT. V was shortened by 7 bases and J by 1 base, with 7 bases between the two germline ends.

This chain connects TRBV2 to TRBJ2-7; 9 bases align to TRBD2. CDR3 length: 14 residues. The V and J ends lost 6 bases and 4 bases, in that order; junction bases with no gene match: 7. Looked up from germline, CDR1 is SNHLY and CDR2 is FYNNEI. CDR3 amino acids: CASRSRLADYEQYF. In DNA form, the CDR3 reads TGTGCCAGCAGATCACGACTAGCGGATTACGAGCAGTACTTC.

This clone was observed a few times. The CDR3 nucleotides are TGTGCCAGCAGTACCCCTTGGGATAGCGGGGGGTTCCCAAGCACAGATACGCAGTATTTT. It yields the protein CASSTPWDSGGFPSTDTQYF. The chain couples TRBV28 to TRBJ2-3; 10 bases map to TRBD2. Germline V CDR1 and CDR2: MDHEN, SYDVKM. The CDR3 is made up of 20 amino acids. J lost 0 bases, V lost 5 bases, and 17 bases had no gene match. Variable domain in full (rest from reference TRBV28 and TRBJ2-3): DVKVTQSSRYLVKRTGEKVFLECVQDMDHENMFWYRQDPGLGLRLIYFSYDVKMKEKGDIPEGYSVSREKKERFSLILESASTNQTSMYLCASSTPWDSGGFPSTDTQYFGPGTRLTVL.

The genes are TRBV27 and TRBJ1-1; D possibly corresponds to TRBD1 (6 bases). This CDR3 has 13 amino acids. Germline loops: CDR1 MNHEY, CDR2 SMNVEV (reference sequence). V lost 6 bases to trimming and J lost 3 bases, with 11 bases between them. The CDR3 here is CASRSDRYTEAFF. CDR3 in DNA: TGTGCCAGCAGATCTGACAGGTACACTGAAGCTTTCTTT.

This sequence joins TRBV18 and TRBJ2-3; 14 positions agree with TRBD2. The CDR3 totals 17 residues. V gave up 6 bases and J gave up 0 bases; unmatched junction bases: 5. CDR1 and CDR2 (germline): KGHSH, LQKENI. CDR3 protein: CASSGGLAGASTDTQYF. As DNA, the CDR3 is TGTGCCAGCTCGGGGGGACTAGCGGGGGCCAGCACAGATACGCAGTATTTT.

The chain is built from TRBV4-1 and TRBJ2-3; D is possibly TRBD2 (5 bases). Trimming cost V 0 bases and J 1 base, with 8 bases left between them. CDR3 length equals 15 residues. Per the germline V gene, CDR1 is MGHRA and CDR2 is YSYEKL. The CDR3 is CASSQDRGRTDTQYF. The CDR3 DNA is TGCGCCAGCAGCCAAGATCGCGGGCGCACAGATACGCAGTATTTT.

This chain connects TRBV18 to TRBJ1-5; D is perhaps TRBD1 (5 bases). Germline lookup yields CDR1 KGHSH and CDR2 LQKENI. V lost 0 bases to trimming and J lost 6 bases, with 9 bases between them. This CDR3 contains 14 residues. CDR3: CASSPPLGGQPQHF. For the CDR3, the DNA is TGTGCCAGCTCACCACCGCTGGGGGGTCAGCCCCAGCATTTT. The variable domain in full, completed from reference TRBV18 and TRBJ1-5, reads NAGVMQNPRHLVRRRGQEARLRCSPMKGHSHVYWYRQLPEEGLKFMVYLQKENIIDESGMPKERFSAEFPKEGPSILRIQQVVRGDSAAYFCASSPPLGGQPQHFGDGTRLSIL.

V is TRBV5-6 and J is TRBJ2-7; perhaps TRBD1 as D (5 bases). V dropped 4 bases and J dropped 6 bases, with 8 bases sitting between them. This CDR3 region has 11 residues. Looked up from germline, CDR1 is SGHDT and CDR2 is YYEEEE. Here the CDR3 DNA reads TGTGCCAGCAGCCAGGGTGGCGAGCAGTACTTC. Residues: CASSQGGEQYF.

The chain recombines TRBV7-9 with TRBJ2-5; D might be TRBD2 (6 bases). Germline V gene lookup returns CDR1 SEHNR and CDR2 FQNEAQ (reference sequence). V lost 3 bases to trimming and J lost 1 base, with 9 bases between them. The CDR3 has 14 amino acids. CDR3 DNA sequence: TGTGCCAGCAGCTTGGAGGGACCCCAAGAGACCCAGTACTTC. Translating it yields CASSLEGPQETQYF.

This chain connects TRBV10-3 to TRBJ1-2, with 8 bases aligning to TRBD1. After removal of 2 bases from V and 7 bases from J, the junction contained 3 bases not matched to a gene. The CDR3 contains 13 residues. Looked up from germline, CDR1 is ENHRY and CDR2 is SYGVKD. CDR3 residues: CAISEQGASGYTF. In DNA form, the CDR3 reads TGTGCCATCAGTGAGCAGGGGGCAAGTGGCTACACCTTC.